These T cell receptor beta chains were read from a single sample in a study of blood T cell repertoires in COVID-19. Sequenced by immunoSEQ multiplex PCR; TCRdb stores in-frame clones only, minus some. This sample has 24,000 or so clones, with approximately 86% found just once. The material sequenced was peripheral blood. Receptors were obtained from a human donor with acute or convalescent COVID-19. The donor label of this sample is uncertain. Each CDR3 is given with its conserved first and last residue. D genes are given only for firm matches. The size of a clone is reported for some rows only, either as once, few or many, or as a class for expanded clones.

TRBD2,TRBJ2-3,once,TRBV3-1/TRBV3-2,TGTGCCAGCAGCCAAGTGACTAGCGGGAGGGCAGATACGCAGTATTTT,CASSQVTSGRADTQYF
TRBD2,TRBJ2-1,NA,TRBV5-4,TGTGCCAGCAGCTCCTCCGAACGGGGGGGATGGAATGAGCAGTTCTTC,CASSSSERGGWNEQFF
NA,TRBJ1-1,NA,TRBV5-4,TGTGCCAGCAGCCCCGCAGTGGGAGAGATGGCTGAAGCTTTCTTT,CASSPAVGEMAEAFF
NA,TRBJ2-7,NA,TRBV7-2,TGTGCCAGCAGCTTAGAGGGACAAGTGGGCGAGCAGTACTTC,CASSLEGQVGEQYF
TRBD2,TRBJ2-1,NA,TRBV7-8,TGTGCCAGCAGCTTTAGGTTAGCGGGAGGGGATGAGCAGTTCTTC,CASSFRLAGGDEQFF
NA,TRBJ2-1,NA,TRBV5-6,TGTGCCAGCAGCCCTCGACTCCTTCCTGACAATGAGCAGTTCTTC,CASSPRLLPDNEQFF
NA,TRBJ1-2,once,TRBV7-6,TGTGCCAGCAGCCCTAGCGCGGAAGACGGACTTCATAACTATGGCTACACCTTC,CASSPSAEDGLHNYGYTF
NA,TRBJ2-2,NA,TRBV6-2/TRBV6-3,TGTGCCAGCAGTTACTTGGGCGGGGCGAACACCGGGGAGCTGTTTTTT,CASSYLGGANTGELFF
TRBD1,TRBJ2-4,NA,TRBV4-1,TGCGCCAGCAGCCACTCCGGGACAGGGGGCGCGGCCAAAAACATTCAGTACTTC,CASSHSGTGGAAKNIQYF
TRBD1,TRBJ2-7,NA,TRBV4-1,TGCGCCAGCAGCCCCCAGCCAGGGGGCTACGAGCAGTACTTC,CASSPQPGGYEQYF
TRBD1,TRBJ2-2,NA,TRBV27,TGTGCCAGCAGTTTATTTGGGACAGGGTCGTACACCGGGGAGCTGTTTTTT,CASSLFGTGSYTGELFF
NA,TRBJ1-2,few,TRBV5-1,TGCGCCAGCAGCTTTATTACCGGGAGCTATGGCTACACCTTC,CASSFITGSYGYTF
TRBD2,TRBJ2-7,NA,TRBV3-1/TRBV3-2,TGTGCCAGCAGCCAGCGGGCGGGAGGACCCTACGAGCAGTACTTC,CASSQRAGGPYEQYF
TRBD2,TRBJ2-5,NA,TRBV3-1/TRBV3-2,TGTGCCAGCAGCCAATACCGGCTTAGCGGGGGCGAGACCCAGTACTTC,CASSQYRLSGGETQYF
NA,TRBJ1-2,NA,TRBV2,TGTGCCAGCCCCAAGCAGGGCGAAATCTATGGCTACACCTTC,CASPKQGEIYGYTF
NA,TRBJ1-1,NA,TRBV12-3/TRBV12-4,TGTGCCAGCACCGAAGACAGGAACACTGAAGCTTTCTTT,CASTEDRNTEAFF
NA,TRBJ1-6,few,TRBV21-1,TGTGCCAGCAGCCGCTCGGGACAGGATAATTCACCCCTCCACTTT,CASSRSGQDNSPLHF
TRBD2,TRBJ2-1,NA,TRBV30,TGTGCCTGGAGTGTAAGTAGCGGGAGAGGCAATGAGCAGTTCTTC,CAWSVSSGRGNEQFF
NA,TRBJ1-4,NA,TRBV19,TGTGCCACTTCGTGGGGGCGTGGTAATGAAAAACTGTTTTTT,CATSWGRGNEKLFF
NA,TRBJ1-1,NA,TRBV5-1,TGCGCCAGCAGCTTGGATTGGGGAGGGACTGAAGCTTTCTTT,CASSLDWGGTEAFF
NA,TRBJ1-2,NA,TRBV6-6,TGTGCCAGCAGTTACTCAGACAGCCGGGGGTATGGCTACACCTTC,CASSYSDSRGYGYTF
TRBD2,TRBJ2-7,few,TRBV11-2,TGTGCCAGCAGCTTATTACGGGAGGGCCAAGGGTCCTACGAGCAGTACTTC,CASSLLREGQGSYEQYF
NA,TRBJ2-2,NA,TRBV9,TGTGCCAGCAGCCCTCGATGGGAGAGCTGGACCGGGGAGCTGTTTTTT,CASSPRWESWTGELFF
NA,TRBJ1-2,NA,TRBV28,TGTGCCAGCGGGGGGAACTATGGCTACACCTTC,CASGGNYGYTF
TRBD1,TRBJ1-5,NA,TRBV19,TGTGCCAGTAGTCCGGACAGGGGGATTAGGGGCAATCAGCCCCAGCATTTT,CASSPDRGIRGNQPQHF
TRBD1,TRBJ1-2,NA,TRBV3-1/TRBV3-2,TGTGCCAGCAGCCGAGGACAGGGTCAAGGCTACACCTTC,CASSRGQGQGYTF
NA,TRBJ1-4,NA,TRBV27,TGTGCCAGCAGCCTTACCGGGTTACTAGGGGAAAAACTGTTTTTT,CASSLTGLLGEKLFF
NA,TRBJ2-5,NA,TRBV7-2,TGTGCCAGCAGCTTATCCGGGGCCGGGGGAACCCAGTACTTC,CASSLSGAGGTQYF
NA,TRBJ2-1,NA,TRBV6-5,TGTGCCAGCAGTTGGCGGTTAAACAATGAGCAGTTCTTC,CASSWRLNNEQFF
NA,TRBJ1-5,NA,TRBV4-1,TGCGCCAGCAGCTCGATGGGCAAAGGCAATCAGCCCCAGCATTTT,CASSSMGKGNQPQHF
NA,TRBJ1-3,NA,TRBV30,TGTGCCTGGTTAACCAAGGTCATCGGGGGAAACACCATATATTTT,CAWLTKVIGGNTIYF
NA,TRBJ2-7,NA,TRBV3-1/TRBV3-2,TGTGCCAGCAGCCTAAGCGAGGCAGGGCCCTACGAGCAGTACTTC,CASSLSEAGPYEQYF
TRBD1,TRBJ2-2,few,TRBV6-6,TGTGCCAGCAGTCTGTTGGCTGGACAGGGGGCGGCCGGGGAGCTGTTTTTT,CASSLLAGQGAAGELFF
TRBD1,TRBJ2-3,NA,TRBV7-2,TGTGCCAGCAGCTCCAAACCTCCGGGACAGGGAATAGGCACAGATACGCAGTATTTT,CASSSKPPGQGIGTDTQYF
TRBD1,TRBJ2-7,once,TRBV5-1,TGCGCCAGCAGCCCCGGACAGGGAACCCCCTACGAGCAGTACTTC,CASSPGQGTPYEQYF
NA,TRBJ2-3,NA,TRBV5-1,TGCGCCAGCAGCTTGGATACGGGGGATACGCAGTATTTT,CASSLDTGDTQYF
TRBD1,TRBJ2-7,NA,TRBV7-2,TGTGCCAGCAGCCAACAGGGGGGTTCCTACGAGCAGTACTTC,CASSQQGGSYEQYF
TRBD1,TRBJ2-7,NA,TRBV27,TGTGCCAGCAGTAGGACAGGGAGGCCCTACGAGCAGTACTTC,CASSRTGRPYEQYF
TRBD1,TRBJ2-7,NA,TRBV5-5,TGTGCCAGCAGCTTGGCCCATACAGGACAGGTTAACGAGCAGTACTTC,CASSLAHTGQVNEQYF
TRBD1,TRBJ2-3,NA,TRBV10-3,TGTGCCACGAGACAGGGAGCTAGCACAGATACGCAGTATTTT,CATRQGASTDTQYF
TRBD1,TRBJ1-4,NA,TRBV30,TGTGCCTGGGCCACCGGACAGGGCATCCCAAAACTGTTTTTT,CAWATGQGIPKLFF
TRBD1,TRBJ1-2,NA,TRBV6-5,TGTGCCAGCACTCGACAGGGCCTCTATGGCTACACCTTC,CASTRQGLYGYTF
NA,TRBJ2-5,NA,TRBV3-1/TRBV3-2,TGTGCCAGCAGCCAAGGGGGGGTGGAGACCCAGTACTTC,CASSQGGVETQYF
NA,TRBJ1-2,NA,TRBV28,TGTGCCAGCAGCCCGGGAGGGTTATATGGCTACACCTTC,CASSPGGLYGYTF
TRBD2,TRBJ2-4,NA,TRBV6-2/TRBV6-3,TGTGCCAGCAGTTACGGGACTAGCGGGATAGCCAAAAACATTCAGTACTTC,CASSYGTSGIAKNIQYF
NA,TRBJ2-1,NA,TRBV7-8,TGTGCCAGCAGCTTAGTGGCGGGAAAGTACAATGAGCAGTTCTTC,CASSLVAGKYNEQFF
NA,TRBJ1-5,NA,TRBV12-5,TGTGCTAGTGGTTTGGATAAAGGAGGCAATCAGCCCCAGCATTTT,CASGLDKGGNQPQHF
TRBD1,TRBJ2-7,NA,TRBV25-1,TGTGCCAGCAGTGAAGCGACCGGGACAGGGGGTTCCTACGAGCAGTACTTC,CASSEATGTGGSYEQYF
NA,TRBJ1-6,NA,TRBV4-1,TGCGCCAGCAGCCAAGTTCCGGGGGTAGAGAATTCACCCCTCCACTTT,CASSQVPGVENSPLHF
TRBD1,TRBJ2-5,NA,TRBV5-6,TGTGCCAGCAGAGGGACAGGGGGCGCGGGGACCCAGTACTTC,CASRGTGGAGTQYF
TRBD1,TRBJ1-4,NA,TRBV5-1,TGCGCCAGCAGCTTGGAGAACGGACAGGGCAATGAAAAACTGTTTTTT,CASSLENGQGNEKLFF